This T cell receptor (beta chain) was captured in a study of T-cell memory formation after mild COVID-19. Study-wide findings and caveats: Confirmation of SARS-CoV-2 specificity was lacking for second-wave clones peaking day 37.

Notes on this clonotype: Its antigen is unknown.

From the 5' RACE reads, TCRdb called clonotypes with MiXCR, one entry per CDR3 protein. Of approximately 400,000 distinct CDR3 sequences in the sample, roughly 18% were seen once. Between the trimmed V and J ends, which lost 0 bases and 7 bases, there was a span of 7 bases. CDR3 length: 13 residues. Germline CDR1 is MGHDK and CDR2 is SYGVNS. This clonotype was sampled from a man aged 18 to 35 who had mild COVID-19 (a few samples of this study predate the infection). Cell type and time point are not known. Sequencing used PBMCs or a T cell subset sorted from them (not recorded which). The chain has TRBV25-1 and TRBJ1-5; the D is unclear. The CDR3 DNA is TGTGCCAGCAGTGAATATGACACCCAGCCCCAGCATTTT. This translates into CASSEYDTQPQHF. Drawing the rest from reference TRBV25-1 and TRBJ1-5, the complete variable domain is EADIYQTPRYLVIGTGKKITLECSQTMGHDKMYWYQQDPGMELHLIHYSYGVNSTEKGDLSSESTVSRIRTEHFPLTLESARPSHTSQYLCASSEYDTQPQHFGDGTRLSIL.